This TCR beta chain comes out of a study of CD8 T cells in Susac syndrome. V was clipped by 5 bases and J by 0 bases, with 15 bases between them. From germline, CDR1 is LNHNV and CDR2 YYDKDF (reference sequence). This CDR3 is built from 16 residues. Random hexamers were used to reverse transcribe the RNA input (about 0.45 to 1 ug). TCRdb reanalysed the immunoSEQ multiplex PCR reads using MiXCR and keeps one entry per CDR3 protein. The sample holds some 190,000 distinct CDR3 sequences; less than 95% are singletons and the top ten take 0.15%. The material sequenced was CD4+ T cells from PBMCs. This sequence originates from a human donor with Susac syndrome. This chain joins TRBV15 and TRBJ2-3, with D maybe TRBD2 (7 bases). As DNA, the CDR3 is TGTGCCACCAGCCGCTTTAGGGGGGGTAGCACAGATACGCAGTATTTT. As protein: CATSRFRGGSTDTQYF.